This TCR beta chain was recovered during a study of OX40 agonist ivuxolimab in advanced cancers. General study findings and limits: Expanded clones tended on average to be more numerous among CD8+ T cells than CD4+. At 0.1 to 3.0 mg/kg, CD4+ and CD8+ blood T cells expanded clonally by week 6. Some nonresponders likewise displayed low normalized T-cell clonal expansion.

At cycle 4 day 1, cycle 7 day 1, and baseline, blood was sampled. As to this clone: The antigen remains unidentified.

The method was immunoSEQ multiplex PCR; TCRdb's version includes in-frame clones alone and lacks a portion of them. The sample lists over 50,000 clones, approximately 80% occurring once. Looked up from germline, CDR1 is MNHEY and CDR2 is SVGAGI. Trimming cost V 5 bases and J 5 bases, with 15 bases left between them. The CDR3 length is 14 residues. The sample in question was CD4+ or CD8+ T cells sorted from blood, obtained in a trial of the OX40 agonist ivuxolimab. The receptor comes from an adult with an advanced solid tumor such as melanoma, head and neck, liver or kidney cancer. V usage is TRBV6-5 and J usage is TRBJ1-1, with D tentatively TRBD1 (6 bases). The CDR3 region is CASSDQQGRTEAFF. The CDR3 nucleotides read TGTGCCAGCAGTGACCAGCAGGGGAGGACTGAAGCTTTCTTT.